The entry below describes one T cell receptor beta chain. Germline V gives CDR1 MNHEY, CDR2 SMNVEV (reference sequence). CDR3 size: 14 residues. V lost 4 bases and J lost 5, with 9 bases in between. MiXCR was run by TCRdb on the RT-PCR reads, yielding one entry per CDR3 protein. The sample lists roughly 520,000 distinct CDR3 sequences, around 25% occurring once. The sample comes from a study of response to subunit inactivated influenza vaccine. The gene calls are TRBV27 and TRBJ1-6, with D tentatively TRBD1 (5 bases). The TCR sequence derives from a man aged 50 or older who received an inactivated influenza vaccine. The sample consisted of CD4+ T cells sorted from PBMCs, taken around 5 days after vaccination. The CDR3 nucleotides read TGTGCCAGCAGTTCAGGGTATAATAATTCACCCCTCCACTTT. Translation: CASSSGYNNSPLHF.